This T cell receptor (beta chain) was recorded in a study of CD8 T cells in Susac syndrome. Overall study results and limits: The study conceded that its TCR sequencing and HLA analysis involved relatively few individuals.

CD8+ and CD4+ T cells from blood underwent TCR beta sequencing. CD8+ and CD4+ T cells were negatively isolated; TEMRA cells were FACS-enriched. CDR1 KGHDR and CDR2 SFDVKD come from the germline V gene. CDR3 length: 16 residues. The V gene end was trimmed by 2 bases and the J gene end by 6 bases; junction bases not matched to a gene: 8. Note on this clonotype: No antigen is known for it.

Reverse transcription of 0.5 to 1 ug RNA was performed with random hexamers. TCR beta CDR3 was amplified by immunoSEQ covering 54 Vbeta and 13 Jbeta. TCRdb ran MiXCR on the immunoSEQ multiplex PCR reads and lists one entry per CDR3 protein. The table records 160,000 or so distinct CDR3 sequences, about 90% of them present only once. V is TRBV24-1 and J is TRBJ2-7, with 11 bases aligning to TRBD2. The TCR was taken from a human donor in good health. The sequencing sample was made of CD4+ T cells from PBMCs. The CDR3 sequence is CATSDSGTSGSGEQYF. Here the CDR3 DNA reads TGTGCCACCAGTGATTCCGGGACTAGCGGCTCCGGCGAGCAGTACTTC.